This TCR beta chain originates from a study of post-analysis software for immune sequencing data. Study at large: The courses of disease that were included comprised relapsing-remitting, secondary progressive and progressive-relapsing multiple sclerosis. Whole-study findings and limits: Normalized Chao1 diversity was significantly lower in multiple sclerosis patients than in controls. Among several TRBV segments more frequent in patients than controls were TRBV5-6, TRBV5-1 and TRBV20-1. The F measure placed samples prepared in the same batch into strongly shared clusters.

This clonotype was detected a few times. Its antigen is still unknown. Built from TCR beta cDNA, the libraries had unique molecular identifiers in them. T cells numbering roughly 0.9 to 11 million gave rise to 400,000 to 550,000 cDNA molecules. A single record per CDR3 protein comes from TCRdb applying MiXCR to the PCR reads. Among 380,000 or so distinct CDR3 sequences listed, less than 40% were seen once. V was pared by 4 bases and J by 0 bases, with 9 bases between. The CDR3 spans 14 residues. CDR1 SGHVS and CDR2 FQNEAQ come from the germline V gene. Sequenced material: blood. The chain combines TRBV7-8 with TRBJ1-1; tentatively, D is TRBD1 (5 bases). The receptor was isolated from a girl aged 5-17 years with multiple sclerosis. The chain's CDR3 is CASSSGGVNTEAFF. In DNA form, the CDR3 reads TGTGCCAGCAGCTCCGGGGGGGTGAACACTGAAGCTTTCTTT.